The 23 T cell receptor beta chains below were found in one sample sequenced in a study of T cell changes during pregnancy in multiple sclerosis (dated by TCRdb to the late 2010s). To prepare the library, the immunoSEQ multiplex PCR assay was applied. Entries here come from immuneACCESS through TCRdb and include only in-frame sequences with V and J called. Some clones fail to appear in such tables; in the studies checked, an unresolved V gene covers under half of the shortfall, and the cause of the remainder is unknown. The sample table shows about 12,000 clones, and 86% are seen once. Roughly 14% of the sample lies in the top ten. The sample consisted of CD8+ T cells from peripheral blood mononuclear cells, taken in the second trimester of pregnancy. Every receptor here comes from a female donor in good health, enrolled as a control in a pregnancy study.

V gene TRBV12-5 combines with J gene TRBJ1-1; TRBD1 matches 8 bases. V lost 3 bases, J lost 5 bases, and 5 bases stayed unmatched. The CDR3 loop spans 14 amino acids. Germline V gene data show CDR1 as LGHNT and CDR2 as FRNRAP. The CDR3 nucleotides read TGTGCTAGTGGTTTTCAGGGGGCGGCTACTGAAGCTTTCTTT. Its protein is CASGFQGAATEAFF.

This chain links TRBV2 with TRBJ1-1, with TRBD1 matching 8 bases. J was trimmed by 8 bases and V by 6 bases; bases with no gene match: 8. CDR3 length: 13 residues. CDR1 and CDR2 from the germline V gene are SNHLY and FYNNEI. The DNA of the CDR3 is TGTGCCAGCAGCGGGGGGACAGGTTGGGAAGCTTTCTTT. Encoded protein: CASSGGTGWEAFF.

The genes are TRBV15 and TRBJ2-7; D gene unclear. The germline CDR1 and CDR2 sequences are LNHNV and YYDKDF (reference sequence). Trimming took 1 base from V and 6 from J, leaving 13 bases between them. The CDR3 consists of 14 residues. The CDR3 reads CATSRGITLSEQYF. For the CDR3, the DNA is TGTGCCACCAGCAGAGGTATCACCTTGAGCGAGCAGTACTTC.

J is TRBJ2-7 and V is TRBV30; 7 nucleotides match TRBD1. CDR1 is GTSNPN and CDR2 is SVGIG in the germline V gene (reference sequence). After removal of 5 bases from V and 0 bases from J, the junction contained 7 bases not matched to a gene. The CDR3 is 14 amino acids. The CDR3 spells CAWLDRESSYEQYF. Written as DNA, the CDR3 is TGTGCCTGGTTAGACAGGGAAAGCTCCTACGAGCAGTACTTC.

This chain uses TRBV6-6 with TRBJ2-5; D is undetermined. The CDR3 consists of 14 residues. CDR1 and CDR2 (germline): MNHNY, SVGAGI (reference sequence). V dropped 0 bases and J dropped 3 bases, with 8 bases sitting between them. The chain's CDR3 is CASSYSMAEETQYF. DNA for the CDR3: TGTGCCAGCAGTTACTCGATGGCAGAAGAGACCCAGTACTTC.

The CDR3 loop reads CASSQADRTSGNTIYF. The DNA of the CDR3 is TGCGCCAGCAGCCAAGCCGACAGGACATCAGGAAACACCATATATTTT. The chain has TRBV4-3 and TRBJ1-3; tentative D call: TRBD1 (6 bases). CDR1 is LGHNA and CDR2 is YSLEER in the germline V gene. Trimming pared 1 base from V and 4 bases from J, leaving 14 bases between. CDR3 length equals 16 residues.

The V call is TRBV9, the J call TRBJ2-7, with 11 bases aligning to TRBD1. CDR3 length: 15 amino acids. Trimming removed 3 bases from V and 2 bases from J; junction bases left unmatched: 4. The germline V gene encodes CDR1 SGDLS and CDR2 YYNGEE. Here the CDR3 reads CASSGGQGVTYEQYF. Written as DNA, the CDR3 is TGTGCCAGCAGCGGGGGACAGGGGGTCACCTACGAGCAGTACTTC.

The J gene is TRBJ2-4, the V gene TRBV7-8, with 9 bases that match TRBD2. The germline V gene encodes CDR1 SGHVS and CDR2 FQNEAQ. After removal of 5 bases from V and 0 bases from J, the junction contained 8 bases not matched to a gene. This CDR3 comprises 17 residues. CDR3 nucleotide sequence: TGTGCCAGCAGCCCCGCGCGGGGGGGCCTAGCCAAAAACATTCAGTACTTC. This gives the protein CASSPARGGLAKNIQYF.

The sample holds a few counts of this clone. The genes are TRBV19 and TRBJ1-2, with D unclear. Trimming pared 3 bases from V and 8 bases from J, leaving 13 bases between. This CDR3 spans 13 amino acids. Germline V lookup: CDR1 LNHDA, CDR2 SQIVND (reference sequence). CDR3 region: CASSIWVTEGYTF. For the CDR3, the DNA is TGTGCCAGTAGTATCTGGGTTACAGAGGGCTACACCTTC.

This rearrangement joins TRBV5-6 to TRBJ1-4; TRBD1 agrees at 11 bases. Trimming removed 4 bases from V and 4 bases from J; junction bases left unmatched: 6. The CDR3 spans 16 residues. The germline V gene has CDR1 SGHDT and CDR2 YYEEEE. The CDR3, as DNA: TGTGCCAGCAGCACGGGGACAGGGGGGATTAATGAAAAACTGTTTTTT. Its protein is CASSTGTGGINEKLFF.

The genes are TRBV10-3 and TRBJ2-3; 8 bases fit TRBD2. V lost 0 bases, J lost 1 base, and 12 bases stayed unmatched. In germline, CDR1 is ENHRY, CDR2 SYGVKD. The CDR3 spans 19 residues. CDR3 loop: CAISESRTSGPSGTDTQYF. CDR3 DNA sequence: TGTGCCATCAGTGAGTCGAGAACTAGCGGTCCCTCTGGCACAGATACGCAGTATTTT.

The chain recombines TRBV4-1 with TRBJ2-3; 12 positions agree with TRBD2. This CDR3 is 17 amino acids long. Trimming cost V 4 bases and J 2 bases; bases outside gene matches: 7. Per the germline V gene, CDR1 is MGHRA and CDR2 is YSYEKL. The CDR3 bases are TGCGCCAGCAGCCTAACACTAGCGGGGGGAACCACAGATACGCAGTATTTT. Its protein is CASSLTLAGGTTDTQYF.

V gene TRBV18 combines with J gene TRBJ1-1; perhaps TRBD1 as D (6 bases). Trimming took off 0 bases at V and 1 base at J, with 21 bases between the two ends. CDR3 length: 19 residues. Germline V gives CDR1 KGHSH, CDR2 LQKENI. The CDR3 is CASSPPLRTELQGNTEAFF. CDR3 nucleotides: TGTGCCAGCTCACCACCGTTACGAACAGAGCTACAGGGGAACACTGAAGCTTTCTTT.

This chain connects TRBV7-8 to TRBJ2-4, with TRBD2 identical over 11 bases. The CDR3 runs to 16 residues. With V trimmed by 4 bases and J by 2 bases, 4 bases remained unmatched. Germline V gene lookup returns CDR1 SGHVS and CDR2 FQNEAQ. The CDR3 DNA is TGTGCCAGCAGCTCGACTAGCGGGATGTCCAAAAACATTCAGTACTTC. Protein sequence: CASSSTSGMSKNIQYF.

This clone has just one count. This rearrangement joins TRBV27 to TRBJ1-1; 7 bases are a match to TRBD1. Germline V gene lookup returns CDR1 MNHEY and CDR2 SMNVEV (reference sequence). The trim removed 5 bases at V and 0 bases at J, leaving 3 bases unmatched. The CDR3 totals 14 residues. This CDR3 is CASSDRDLNTEAFF. The CDR3 DNA reads TGTGCCAGCAGTGACAGGGACCTGAACACTGAAGCTTTCTTT.

The chain has TRBV15 and TRBJ1-1; possibly TRBD1 for D (5 bases). There are 15 residues in the CDR3. Deletions cut 3 bases from V and 3 bases from J, with 14 bases between. Germline V lookup: CDR1 LNHNV, CDR2 YYDKDF (reference sequence). CDR3 region: CATSSRRGGDTEAFF. The CDR3, as DNA: TGTGCCACCAGCAGTAGGAGAGGAGGGGACACTGAAGCTTTCTTT.

The V and J genes are TRBV13 and TRBJ2-5; D uncertain. The CDR3 has 13 amino acids. The germline V gene encodes CDR1 PRHDT and CDR2 FYEKMQ (reference sequence). The ends were cut back, 3 bases at V and 0 bases at J, with 5 bases in the middle. CDR3 nucleotides: TGTGCCAGCAGCTTCCTAAACCAAGAGACCCAGTACTTC. Its protein is CASSFLNQETQYF.

This chain joins TRBV27 and TRBJ2-3; D call uncertain. In germline, CDR1 is MNHEY, CDR2 SMNVEV (reference sequence). The V and J ends lost 3 bases and 5 bases respectively, with 3 bases between them. The CDR3 length is 11 residues. For the CDR3, the DNA is TGTGCCAGCAGTTTCAGAGATACGCAGTATTTT. This gives the protein CASSFRDTQYF.

This chain uses TRBV6-5 with TRBJ2-1; 10 nucleotides line up with TRBD2. The CDR3 totals 13 residues. J was trimmed by 10 bases and V by 6 bases; bases with no gene match: 6. The germline V gene has CDR1 MNHEY and CDR2 SVGAGI. The CDR3 DNA sequence: TGTGCCAGCAGCGCCCCAGCGGGAGGGGAGCAGTTCTTC. It specifies CASSAPAGGEQFF.

CDR3 sequence: CASSLWTGGNYGYTF. CDR3 sequence (DNA): TGTGCCAGCAGCCTATGGACAGGGGGTAACTATGGCTACACCTTC. V gene TRBV5-6 combines with J gene TRBJ1-2; 10 nucleotides match TRBD1. The CDR3 sequence is 15 residues long. J lost 1 base, V lost 4 bases, and 4 bases had no gene match. Germline V gives CDR1 SGHDT, CDR2 YYEEEE. Combining the CDR3 with reference TRBV5-6 and TRBJ1-2 gives the whole variable domain DAGVTQSPTHLIKTRGQQVTLRCSPKSGHDTVSWYQQALGQGPQFIFQYYEEEERQRGNFPDRFSGHQFPNYSSELNVNALLLGDSALYLCASSLWTGGNYGYTFGSGTRLTVV.

The rearrangement joins TRBV7-2 to TRBJ2-3; 10 bases map to TRBD2. CDR1 SGHTA and CDR2 FQGNSA come from the germline V gene. The CDR3 runs to 16 residues. The trim removed 1 base at V and 5 bases at J, leaving 6 bases unmatched. CDR3 region: CASSLEGLAGVDTQYF. CDR3 in DNA: TGTGCCAGCAGCTTAGAAGGGCTAGCGGGGGTAGATACGCAGTATTTT.

This clone was recorded a few times. The chain links TRBV11-2 to TRBJ2-1; 9 bases agree with TRBD1. The junction had 5 bases not matched to a gene; V was cut back by 5 bases and J by 6 bases. This CDR3 region has 14 residues. CDR1 and CDR2 from the germline V gene are SGHAT and FQNNGV. The CDR3 nucleotides read TGTGCCAGCAGCCGGACAGGGGTGGGCAATGAGCAGTTCTTC. Protein sequence: CASSRTGVGNEQFF.

The V call is TRBV19, the J call TRBJ2-7; 8 positions agree with TRBD1. Looked up from germline, CDR1 is LNHDA and CDR2 is SQIVND (reference sequence). The CDR3 extends over 13 amino acids. Germline trimming cut 5 bases from V and 2 bases from J; bases unmatched to any gene: 2. The CDR3 region has the DNA TGTGCCAGTAGTCCGGGACAGGCCTACGAGCAGTACTTC. It codes for CASSPGQAYEQYF.